The entry below describes one T cell receptor (beta chain). Its target is unknown. Primers used in a second PCR of about 7 to 12 cycles were a sample-barcoded 5' primer and a J-beta primer mix. TCRdb redid the calling of the 5' RACE reads with MiXCR, one entry per CDR3 protein. The sample carries about 970,000 distinct CDR3 sequences, about 53% recorded once. The data were taken from a study of blood T cells in healthy people across ages. General study findings and limits: Diversity figures based on one million T cells were deemed too low.

The CDR3 has 13 residues. Germline lookup yields CDR1 LGHNA and CDR2 YSLEER. Sequenced input: blood. The chain employs TRBV4-3 and TRBJ2-4; the D is unclear. The J call may be faulty, since TRBJ2-7 better matches the DNA end. The sequence was collected from an older woman in good health. CDR3 sequence: CASSLMRNYEQYF. The CDR3 DNA is TGCGCCAGCAGCTTGATGCGGAACTACGAGCAGTACTTC.